These T cell receptor beta chains were read from a single sample in a study of blood T cell repertoires in COVID-19. Method: immunoSEQ multiplex PCR; TCRdb's copy keeps in-frame clones and lacks some. The table shows some 170,000 clones, with 75% to 90% occurring only once. Sequencing used PBMCs or T cells enriched from blood (not recorded which). The receptors here all came from a middle-aged man who had recovered from COVID-19. Both conserved end residues are part of each CDR3. D genes are given only for firm matches. A row's size may be missing; if present it is once, few, many or a size class.

CDR3nt,CDR3aa,d_gene,j_gene,v_gene,abundance
TGTGCCAGCGGCAGGGACTCCTACGAGCAGTACTTC,CASGRDSYEQYF,.,TRBJ2-7,TRBV6-5,.
TGTGCCAGCAGCGTAACCGGGAGTGCCACGGGAGATACGCAGTATTTT,CASSVTGSATGDTQYF,.,TRBJ2-3,TRBV9,few
TGTGCCATCAGTGATCTTAGCGTTAGCACAGATACGCAGTATTTT,CAISDLSVSTDTQYF,.,TRBJ2-3,TRBV10-3,.
TGTGCCATCAGTGAGGGACAATGGCCTGGAGGCTACACCTTC,CAISEGQWPGGYTF,.,TRBJ1-2,TRBV10-3,.
TGTGCCAGCAGTTTGACTAGCCTTCAAGAGACCCAGTACTTC,CASSLTSLQETQYF,TRBD2,TRBJ2-5,TRBV6-5,once
TGCAGTGCTAGTGGGCTAGCGGGGTCCTACGAGCAGTACTTC,CSASGLAGSYEQYF,TRBD2,TRBJ2-7,TRBV20-1,.
TGTGCCAGCAGTGACGGGACACATGAAAACACCATATATTTT,CASSDGTHENTIYF,.,TRBJ1-3,TRBV2,.
TGTGCCAGCAGCAAAGGGGCACAGGGTCGGGACAATGAGCAGTTCTTC,CASSKGAQGRDNEQFF,.,TRBJ2-1,TRBV21-1,.
TGTGCCAGCAGTCCCAACTTGGGGGGAAACTATGGCTACACCTTC,CASSPNLGGNYGYTF,.,TRBJ1-2,TRBV27,.
TGTGCCAGCAGCGCCCGCCCGACAGGGGCCTATGGCTACACCTTC,CASSARPTGAYGYTF,TRBD1,TRBJ1-2,TRBV9,.
TGTGCCAGCGACAGTGGGGACTATAGGACTGAAGCTTTCTTT,CASDSGDYRTEAFF,.,TRBJ1-1,TRBV28,.
TGTGCCAGCAGACCCCTAACAGGGGAGATCAATCAGCCCCAGCATTTT,CASRPLTGEINQPQHF,TRBD1,TRBJ1-5,TRBV6-4,.
TGTGCCAGCGGGACAGGGAATCAGCCCCAGCATTTT,CASGTGNQPQHF,TRBD1,TRBJ1-5,TRBV2,.
TGTGCCAGCAGTAAATCCCCAGGGAATGAGCAGTTCTTC,CASSKSPGNEQFF,.,TRBJ2-1,TRBV9,.
TGTGCCATCAGGAGGACAGATTTGAACACTGAAGCTTTCTTT,CAIRRTDLNTEAFF,.,TRBJ1-1,TRBV10-3,.
TGTGCCAGCAGCAATCTAAGGCAGGGCAACACTGAAGCTTTCTTT,CASSNLRQGNTEAFF,.,TRBJ1-1,TRBV7-2,.
TGTGCCAGCACCCAACAGGGTGGGGCCAACGTCCTGACTTTC,CASTQQGGANVLTF,.,TRBJ2-6,TRBV14,.
TGCAGCGCTACGTCCGGGACAGGACTAATGGGTGAGCAGTTCTTC,CSATSGTGLMGEQFF,TRBD1,TRBJ2-1,TRBV29-1,few